A selection of T cell receptor beta chains follows, all from one sample in a study of shared clonotypes between healthy human individuals. Method: immunoSEQ multiplex PCR; TCRdb's copy keeps in-frame clones and lacks some. The repertoire holds 2.3 million or so clones, with 93% as singletons. Sample: naive CD4+ T cells from PBMCs. The receptor set was obtained from a man younger than 35 in good health. Some clones in this sample may be carry-over from other donors' samples. Both conserved end residues are part of each CDR3. D genes are given only for firm matches. Size tells how often a clone was seen (once, few, many) or the class of an expanded clone, and some rows leave it out.

clone size	D gene	V gene	J gene	CDR3 protein	CDR3 DNA
NA	NA	TRBV28	TRBJ2-4	CASSLFDPVVKNIQYF	TGTGCCAGCAGTTTATTTGATCCAGTAGTCAAAAACATTCAGTACTTC
NA	NA	TRBV9	TRBJ2-7	CASNPTGTADYEQYF	TGTGCCAGCAACCCTACCGGGACCGCCGACTACGAGCAGTACTTC
NA	TRBD2	TRBV9	TRBJ2-5	CASSVGLAVNQETQYF	TGTGCCAGCAGCGTAGGACTAGCGGTAAACCAAGAGACCCAGTACTTC
NA	TRBD1	TRBV28	TRBJ2-7	CASSLRGLYEQYF	TGTGCCAGCAGTTTAAGGGGGCTATACGAGCAGTACTTC
NA	TRBD2	TRBV6-1	TRBJ2-4	CASSAQTAGNIQYF	TGTGCCAGCAGTGCCCAAACAGCGGGGAACATTCAGTACTTC
once	NA	TRBV10-3	TRBJ1-2	CAISVPGRPNYGYTF	TGTGCCATCAGTGTCCCGGGCCGCCCTAACTATGGCTACACCTTC
NA	NA	TRBV5-6	TRBJ2-5	CASSYLEGIETQYF	TGTGCCAGCAGCTATCTCGAAGGAATTGAGACCCAGTACTTC
NA	TRBD2	TRBV7-6	TRBJ2-1	CASSLQLRASGREVEQFF	TGTGCCAGCAGCTTACAGCTGAGGGCTAGCGGGAGGGAGGTTGAGCAGTTCTTC
NA	NA	TRBV30	TRBJ1-4	CAWQGFDEKLFF	TGTGCCTGGCAGGGATTCGATGAAAAACTGTTTTTT
NA	TRBD1	TRBV18	TRBJ2-1	CASSPGTGIYNEQFF	TGTGCCAGCTCACCGGGGACAGGGATCTACAATGAGCAGTTCTTC
NA	NA	TRBV6-5	TRBJ1-2	CASSYGGYDGYTF	TGTGCCAGCAGTTACGGGGGCTATGATGGCTACACCTTC
NA	NA	TRBV14	TRBJ2-3	CASSAVGSTQYF	TGTGCCAGCAGCGCAGTCGGGAGTACGCAGTATTTT
NA	TRBD2	TRBV4-1	TRBJ2-2	CASRPIAGGRAGELFF	TGCGCCAGCAGACCCATAGCGGGAGGGCGTGCCGGGGAGCTGTTTTTT
once	NA	TRBV18	TRBJ1-6	CASLSGGQANSPLHF	TGTGCCAGCCTGTCGGGGGGACAAGCTAATTCACCCCTCCACTTT
once	TRBD1	TRBV4-1	TRBJ2-7	CASSHSRAGGLHEQYF	TGCGCCAGCAGCCACTCTCGGGCAGGGGGTCTCCACGAGCAGTACTTC
NA	NA	TRBV29-1	TRBJ1-1	CSGLRGVNTEAFF	TGCAGCGGCTTAAGAGGAGTGAACACTGAAGCTTTCTTT
NA	NA	TRBV28	TRBJ1-5	CASHMRGNQPQHF	TGTGCCAGCCATATGCGGGGCAATCAGCCCCAGCATTTT
NA	NA	TRBV5-5	TRBJ1-1	CASSFRGPPTLDTEAFF	TGTGCCAGCAGCTTCCGGGGCCCACCAACCCTCGACACTGAAGCTTTCTTT
NA	TRBD1	TRBV28	TRBJ1-4	CASKGASNEKLFF	TGTGCCAGCAAGGGGGCTTCTAATGAAAAACTGTTTTTT
NA	NA	TRBV5-1	TRBJ2-5	CASKRGDSKETQYF	TGCGCCAGCAAACGCGGGGACAGTAAAGAGACCCAGTACTTC
NA	TRBD1	TRBV28	TRBJ1-2	CASSPLGTGGYYGYTF	TGTGCCAGCAGCCCCCTGGGGACAGGGGGTTACTATGGCTACACCTTC
NA	TRBD1	TRBV6-5	TRBJ1-2	CASRTLGQGDGYTF	TGTGCCAGCAGAACCCTAGGACAGGGGGATGGCTACACCTTC
NA	TRBD1	TRBV28	TRBJ1-4	CASTVGGGSVEKLFF	TGTGCCAGCACCGTGGGAGGGGGCAGCGTTGAAAAACTGTTTTTT
NA	NA	TRBV18	TRBJ1-1	CASAAVGGENTEAFF	TGTGCCAGCGCCGCGGTCGGCGGCGAGAACACTGAAGCTTTCTTT
few	NA	TRBV18	TRBJ1-3	CASSPGAGGNTIYF	TGTGCCAGCTCCCCAGGGGCAGGTGGAAACACCATATATTTT
NA	NA	TRBV6-5	TRBJ2-2	CASSYTITGELFF	TGTGCCAGCAGTTATACTATCACCGGGGAGCTGTTTTTT
NA	TRBD1	TRBV5-1	TRBJ2-5	CASSLNRGNSQYF	TGCGCCAGCAGCTTGAACAGGGGCAATAGCCAGTACTTC
NA	TRBD2	TRBV7-2	TRBJ2-3	CASSPRLAGTQGTQYF	TGTGCCAGCAGCCCCCGACTAGCGGGGACCCAAGGTACGCAGTATTTT
NA	NA	TRBV29-1	TRBJ2-2	CSVMDFSSTGELFF	TGCAGCGTTATGGACTTTTCTAGCACCGGGGAGCTGTTTTTT
NA	TRBD1	TRBV11-2	TRBJ2-1	CASSWTGGATQANEQFF	TGTGCCAGCAGCTGGACAGGGGGCGCGACTCAGGCCAATGAGCAGTTCTTC
few	NA	TRBV5-1	TRBJ2-5	CASSPGPQETQYF	TGCGCCAGCAGCCCCGGACCCCAAGAGACCCAGTACTTC
NA	NA	TRBV6-5	TRBJ2-2	CASSYSHPNTGELFF	TGTGCCAGCAGTTACAGCCATCCGAACACCGGGGAGCTGTTTTTT
NA	NA	TRBV5-1	TRBJ2-2	CASSLVGGTTGELFF	TGCGCCAGCAGTCTGGTGGGGGGAACCACCGGGGAGCTGTTTTTT
few	NA	TRBV6-5	TRBJ1-1	CASSYGRLREAFF	TGTGCCAGCAGTTACGGCAGGTTGCGGGAAGCTTTCTTT
NA	NA	TRBV18	TRBJ1-4	CASSLRSEKLFF	TGTGCCAGCTCCCTCCGATCCGAAAAACTGTTTTTT
NA	TRBD2	TRBV9	TRBJ2-1	CASSPRTSGSSYNEQFF	TGTGCCAGCAGCCCTCGGACTAGCGGTAGCTCCTACAATGAGCAGTTCTTC
NA	TRBD2	TRBV9	TRBJ2-2	CASSKRLAGGGATNTGELFF	TGTGCCAGCAGCAAACGACTAGCGGGAGGGGGCGCAACGAACACCGGGGAGCTGTTTTTT
NA	NA	TRBV5-1	TRBJ2-1	CASSLGTPNEQFF	TGCGCCAGCAGCTTGGGGACTCCCAATGAGCAGTTCTTC
NA	NA	TRBV10-3	TRBJ1-2	CAISEPRDGYTF	TGTGCCATCAGTGAGCCTAGGGATGGCTACACCTTC
NA	NA	TRBV7-2	TRBJ2-3	CASSLAHIQSYTQYF	TGTGCCAGCAGCTTAGCCCACATACAGAGCTATACGCAGTATTTT
NA	NA	TRBV30	TRBJ2-3	CAWSPRGPDTQYF	TGTGCCTGGAGTCCTAGGGGACCAGATACGCAGTATTTT
NA	NA	TRBV6-1	TRBJ1-4	CASSILAEEKLFF	TGTGCCAGCAGTATCCTGGCCGAGGAAAAACTGTTTTTT
NA	TRBD1	TRBV2	TRBJ1-1	CASSLTGMNTEAFF	TGTGCCAGCAGTTTGACAGGGATGAACACTGAAGCTTTCTTT
once	TRBD1	TRBV4-1	TRBJ2-1	CASSPGQEKYNEQFF	TGCGCCAGCAGCCCGGGACAGGAGAAATACAATGAGCAGTTCTTC
NA	NA	TRBV15	TRBJ2-3	CATSQKGPRSTDTQYF	TGTGCCACCAGCCAAAAGGGACCGCGTAGCACAGATACGCAGTATTTT
NA	NA	TRBV7-6	TRBJ1-1	CASSRVDGMNTEAFF	TGTGCCAGCAGTAGAGTGGACGGTATGAACACTGAAGCTTTCTTT
NA	NA	TRBV7-2	TRBJ2-3	CASSLVGLTSTDTQYF	TGTGCCAGCAGCTTAGTGGGCCTCACTAGCACAGATACGCAGTATTTT
NA	NA	TRBV5-1	TRBJ1-1	CASSLVGSTEAFF	TGCGCCAGCAGCTTGGTCGGAAGCACTGAAGCTTTCTTT
NA	TRBD1	TRBV10-1	TRBJ1-5	CASREGQGHQPQHF	TGCGCCAGCAGGGAGGGACAGGGTCATCAGCCCCAGCATTTT
NA	NA	TRBV7-8	TRBJ1-1	CATQDGRYTEAFF	TGTGCCACCCAAGATGGACGGTACACTGAAGCTTTCTTT
NA	TRBD2	TRBV5-1	TRBJ2-3	CASSLAIAGGPGDTQYF	TGCGCCAGCAGCTTGGCAATAGCGGGAGGCCCCGGGGATACGCAGTATTTT
once	TRBD2	TRBV5-1	TRBJ2-1	CASSFSPGLARPEQFF	TGCGCCAGCAGCTTTTCCCCGGGACTAGCTCGTCCTGAGCAGTTCTTC
NA	TRBD1	TRBV4-1	TRBJ1-2	CASSPLPTGVYGYTF	TGCGCCAGCAGCCCACTTCCGACAGGGGTCTATGGCTACACCTTC
NA	TRBD2	TRBV6-5	TRBJ2-7	CASRKGPSGAYEQYF	TGTGCCAGCAGAAAGGGGCCTAGCGGGGCCTACGAGCAGTACTTC
once	NA	TRBV19	TRBJ1-5	CASSMGRAGGNQPQHF	TGTGCCAGTAGTATGGGCAGGGCCGGTGGCAATCAGCCCCAGCATTTT
few	TRBD1	TRBV5-6	TRBJ1-1	CASSLVGQGETEAFF	TGTGCCAGCAGCTTGGTTGGACAGGGAGAAACTGAAGCTTTCTTT
NA	NA	TRBV7-9	TRBJ2-7	CASSQLLGREQYF	TGTGCCAGCAGCCAGTTACTAGGAAGGGAGCAGTACTTC